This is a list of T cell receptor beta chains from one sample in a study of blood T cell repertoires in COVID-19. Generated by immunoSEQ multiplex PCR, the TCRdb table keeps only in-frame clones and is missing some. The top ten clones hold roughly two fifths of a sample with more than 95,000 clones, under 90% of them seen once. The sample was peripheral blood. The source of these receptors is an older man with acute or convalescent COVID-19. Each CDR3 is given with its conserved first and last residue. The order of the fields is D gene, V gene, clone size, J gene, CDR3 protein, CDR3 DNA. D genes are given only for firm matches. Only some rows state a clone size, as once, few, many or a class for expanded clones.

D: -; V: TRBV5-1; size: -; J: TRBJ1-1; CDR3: CASSLQGGNTEAFF; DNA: TGCGCCAGCAGCTTGCAGGGCGGGAACACTGAAGCTTTCTTT
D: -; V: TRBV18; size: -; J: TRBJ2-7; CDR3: CASSQGHEQYF; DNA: TGTGCCAGCTCACAGGGGCACGAGCAGTACTTC
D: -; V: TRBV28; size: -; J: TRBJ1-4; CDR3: CASSLGGTTNEKLFF; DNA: TGTGCCAGCAGTTTAGGAGGGACAACTAATGAAAAACTGTTTTTT
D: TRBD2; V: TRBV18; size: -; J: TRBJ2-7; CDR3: CASSPGVAGGYEQYF; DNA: TGTGCCAGCTCACCGGGGGTAGCGGGAGGCTACGAGCAGTACTTC
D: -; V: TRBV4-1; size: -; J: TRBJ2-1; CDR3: CASSQVEQGSGTYNEQFF; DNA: TGCGCCAGCAGCCAAGTGGAGCAGGGTAGCGGAACCTACAATGAGCAGTTCTTC
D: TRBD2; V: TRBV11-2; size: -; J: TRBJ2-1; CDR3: CASSLTTSVRDEQFF; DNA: TGTGCCAGCAGCCTTACCACTAGCGTGAGGGATGAGCAGTTCTTC
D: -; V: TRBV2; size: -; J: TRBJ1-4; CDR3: CASSEGPTGKLFF; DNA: TGTGCCAGCAGTGAGGGGCCTACGGGAAAACTGTTTTTT
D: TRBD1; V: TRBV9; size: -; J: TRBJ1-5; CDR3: CASSVTGGSNQPQHF; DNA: TGTGCCAGCAGCGTAACAGGGGGGAGCAATCAGCCCCAGCATTTT
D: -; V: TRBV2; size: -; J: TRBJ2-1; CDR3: CASSRTEASYNEQFF; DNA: TGTGCCAGCAGTAGGACAGAAGCCTCCTACAATGAGCAGTTCTTC
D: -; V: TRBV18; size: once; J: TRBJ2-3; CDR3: CASSPEDFASTDTQYF; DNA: TGTGCCAGCTCACCGGAGGACTTCGCTAGCACAGATACGCAGTATTTT
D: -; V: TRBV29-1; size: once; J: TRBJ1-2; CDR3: CSVEHPGRTGGYTF; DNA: TGCAGCGTTGAGCATCCGGGGAGGACGGGTGGCTACACCTTC
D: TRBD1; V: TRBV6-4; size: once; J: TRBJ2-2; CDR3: CASSEVQGSGELFF; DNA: TGTGCCAGCAGTGAAGTACAGGGGTCCGGGGAGCTGTTTTTT
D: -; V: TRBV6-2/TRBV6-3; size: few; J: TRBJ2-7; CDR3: CASSYSGRAGEQYF; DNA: TGTGCCAGCAGTTACTCGGGCAGGGCAGGGGAGCAGTACTTC
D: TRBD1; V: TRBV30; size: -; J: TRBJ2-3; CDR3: CAWTDRGFPTDTQYF; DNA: TGTGCCTGGACGGACAGGGGATTCCCCACAGATACGCAGTATTTT
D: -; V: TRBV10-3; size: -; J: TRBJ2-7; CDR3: CAISDPQGTNEQYF; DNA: TGTGCCATCAGTGATCCCCAGGGGACGAACGAGCAGTACTTC
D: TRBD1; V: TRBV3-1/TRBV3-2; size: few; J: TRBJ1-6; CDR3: CASSQGDRVFSPLHF; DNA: TGTGCCAGCAGCCAAGGGGACAGGGTGTTTTCACCCCTCCACTTT
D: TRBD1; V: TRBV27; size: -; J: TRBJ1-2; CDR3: CASSPSGQKNYGYTF; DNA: TGTGCCAGCAGTCCTTCGGGACAGAAGAACTATGGCTACACCTTC
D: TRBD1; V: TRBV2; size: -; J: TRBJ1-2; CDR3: CASSRDRESSGYTF; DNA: TGTGCCAGCAGTCGGGACAGGGAATCAAGTGGCTACACCTTC
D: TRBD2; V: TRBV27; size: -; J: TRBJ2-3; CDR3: CASSFRLAGGGGTDTQYF; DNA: TGTGCCAGCAGTTTTCGACTAGCGGGAGGTGGGGGCACAGATACGCAGTATTTT
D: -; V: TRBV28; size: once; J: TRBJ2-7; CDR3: CASSFSSRGEQYF; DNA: TGTGCCAGCAGTTTTTCCTCCAGGGGCGAGCAGTACTTC
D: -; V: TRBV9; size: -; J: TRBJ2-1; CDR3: CASSRTGNEQFF; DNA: TGTGCCAGCAGCCGAACGGGGAATGAGCAGTTCTTC
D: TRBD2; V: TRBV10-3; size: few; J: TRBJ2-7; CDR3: CAISSPGGLAEQYF; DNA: TGTGCCATCAGCAGTCCGGGAGGCCTCGCCGAGCAGTACTTC